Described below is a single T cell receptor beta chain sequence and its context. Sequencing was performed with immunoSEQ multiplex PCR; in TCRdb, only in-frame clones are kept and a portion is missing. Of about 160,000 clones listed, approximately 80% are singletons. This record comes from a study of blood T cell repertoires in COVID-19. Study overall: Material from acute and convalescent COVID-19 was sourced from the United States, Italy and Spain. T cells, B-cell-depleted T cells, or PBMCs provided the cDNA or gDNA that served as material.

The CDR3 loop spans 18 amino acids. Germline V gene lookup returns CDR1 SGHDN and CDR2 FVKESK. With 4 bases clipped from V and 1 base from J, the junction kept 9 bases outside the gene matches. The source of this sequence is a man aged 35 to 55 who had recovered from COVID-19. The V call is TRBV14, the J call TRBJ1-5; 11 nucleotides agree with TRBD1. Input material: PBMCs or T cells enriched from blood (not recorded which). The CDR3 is CASSPRDRGLMSNQPQHF. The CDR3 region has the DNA TGTGCCAGCAGCCCCCGGGACAGGGGGTTGATGAGCAATCAGCCCCAGCATTTT.